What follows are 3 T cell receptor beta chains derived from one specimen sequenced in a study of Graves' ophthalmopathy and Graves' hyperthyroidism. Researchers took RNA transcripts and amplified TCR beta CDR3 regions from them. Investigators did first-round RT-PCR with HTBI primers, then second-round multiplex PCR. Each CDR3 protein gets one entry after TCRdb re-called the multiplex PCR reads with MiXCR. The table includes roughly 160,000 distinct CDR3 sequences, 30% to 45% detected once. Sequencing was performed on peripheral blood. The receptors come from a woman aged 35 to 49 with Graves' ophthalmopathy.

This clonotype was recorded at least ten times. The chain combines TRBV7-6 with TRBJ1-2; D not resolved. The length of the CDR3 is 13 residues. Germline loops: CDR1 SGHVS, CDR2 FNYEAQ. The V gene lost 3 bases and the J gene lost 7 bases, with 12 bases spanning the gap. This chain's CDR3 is CASSFGPAGGYTF. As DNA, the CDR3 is TGTGCCAGCAGCTTCGGGCCCGCGGGTGGCTACACCTTC. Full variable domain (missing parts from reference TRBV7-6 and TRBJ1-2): GAGVSQSPRYKVTKRGQDVALRCDPISGHVSLYWYRQALGQGPEFLTYFNYEAQQDKSGLPNDRFSAERPEGSISTLTIQRTEQRDSAMYRCASSFGPAGGYTFGSGTRLTVV.

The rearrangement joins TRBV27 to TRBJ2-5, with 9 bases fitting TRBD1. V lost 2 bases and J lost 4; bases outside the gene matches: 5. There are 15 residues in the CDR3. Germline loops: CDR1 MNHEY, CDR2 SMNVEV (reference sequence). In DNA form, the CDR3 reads TGTGCCAGCAGTTTAAGCGGGACAGGGAGAGAGACCCAGTACTTC. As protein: CASSLSGTGRETQYF.

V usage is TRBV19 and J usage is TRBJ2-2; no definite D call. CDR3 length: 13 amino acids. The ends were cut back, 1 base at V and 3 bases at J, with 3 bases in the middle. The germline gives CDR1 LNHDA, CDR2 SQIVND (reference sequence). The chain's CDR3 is CASSIAYTGELFF. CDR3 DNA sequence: TGTGCCAGTAGTATAGCTTACACCGGGGAGCTGTTTTTT. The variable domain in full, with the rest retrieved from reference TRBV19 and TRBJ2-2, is DGGITQSPKYLFRKEGQNVTLSCEQNLNHDAMYWYRQDPGQGLRLIYYSQIVNDFQKGDIAEGYSVSREKKESFPLTVTSAQKNPTAFYLCASSIAYTGELFFGEGSRLTVL.